One sample yielded the 10 T cell receptor beta chains listed below, sequenced in a study of cytomegalovirus exposure and HLA in healthy donors. It was with 60 Vbeta and 13 Jbeta primers that the PCR ran. Using immunoSEQ multiplex PCR, the repertoire was profiled, and TCRdb retains in-frame clones only, with some absent. The sample has 150,000 to 200,000 clones, 77% seen once; the top ten hold around 1.5%. Sample: PBMCs. These receptors were collected from a man aged 18 to 30 in good health and CMV-seronegative.

The gene calls are TRBV27 and TRBJ2-7, with a weak D call TRBD1 (6 bases). V lost 5 bases, J lost 5 bases, and 19 bases lay in between. This CDR3 is built from 15 residues. Germline CDR1 is MNHEY and CDR2 is SMNVEV (reference sequence). This chain's CDR3 is CASSRRQVVTNEQYF. For the CDR3, the DNA is TGTGCCAGCAGTCGAAGACAGGTGGTGACTAACGAGCAGTACTTC.

The DNA for the CDR3 is TGTGCCAGCAGCCCGCAGGGGGGAGTCGGAAACACCATATATTTT. It specifies CASSPQGGVGNTIYF. V usage is TRBV7-8 and J usage is TRBJ1-3; 7 nucleotides agree with TRBD1. Germline CDR1 reads SGHVS; CDR2 reads FQNEAQ. CDR3 length: 15 residues. After removal of 5 bases from V and 4 bases from J, the junction contained 8 bases not matched to a gene. Full variable domain (remainder filled in from reference TRBV7-8 and TRBJ1-3): GAGVSQSPRYKVAKRGQDVALRCDPISGHVSLFWYQQALGQGPEFLTYFQNEAQLDKSGLPSDRFFAERPEGSVSTLKIQRTQQEDSAVYLCASSPQGGVGNTIYFGEGSWLTVV.

The chain has TRBV4-3 and TRBJ2-5, with D possibly matching TRBD2 (6 bases). The DNA end is more similar to TRBJ2-7, so the J call may be wrong. The CDR3 totals 17 residues. CDR1 and CDR2 from the germline V gene are LGHNA and YSLEER. This CDR3 reads CASSPRLPGLRAYEQYF. The CDR3 nucleotides read TGCGCCAGCAGTCCCCGTTTGCCGGGACTCAGAGCCTACGAGCAGTACTTC.

V usage is TRBV7-2 and J usage is TRBJ2-1, with D perhaps matching TRBD1 (5 bases). The ends were cut back, 7 bases at V and 9 bases at J, with 10 bases in the middle. The germline CDR1 and CDR2 sequences are SGHTA and FQGNSA. CDR3 length equals 11 residues. The CDR3 DNA reads as TGTGCCAGCACCCAGGGTGCTGAGCAGTTCTTC. Translated, it gives CASTQGAEQFF.

The V and J genes are TRBV6-5 and TRBJ2-3; the match to TRBD2 covers 7 bases. The CDR3 spans 15 residues. With V trimmed by 1 base and J by 2 bases, 3 bases remained unmatched. Germline V gives CDR1 MNHEY, CDR2 SVGAGI. The CDR3 DNA reads as TGTGCCAGCAGTTACTGGGGGGGAGTCACAGATACGCAGTATTTT. Protein product: CASSYWGGVTDTQYF.

This clone was recorded once. This chain connects TRBV19 to TRBJ1-3; TRBD1 matches 7 bases. The CDR3 spans 16 residues. Germline CDR1 and CDR2: LNHDA and SQIVND (reference sequence). With 2 bases clipped from V and 0 bases from J, the junction kept 4 bases outside the gene matches. CDR3 coding DNA: TGTGCCAGTAGTATACAGGGGGTATACTCTGGAAACACCATATATTTT. As protein: CASSIQGVYSGNTIYF.

This sequence joins TRBV4-3 and TRBJ2-3; TRBD2 matches 8 bases. CDR1 LGHNA and CDR2 YSLEER come from the germline V gene. Unmatched junction bases numbered 0, after V lost 2 bases and J lost 5 bases. The CDR3 runs 13 residues. The CDR3 reads CASSQSGGDTQYF. For the CDR3, the DNA is TGCGCCAGCAGCCAAAGCGGGGGAGATACGCAGTATTTT.

This clone appeared a single time. The chain employs TRBV25-1 and TRBJ1-3, with D possibly TRBD1 on 6 matching bases. Germline CDR1 and CDR2: MGHDK and SYGVNS. There are 15 residues in the CDR3. V lost 4 bases to trimming and J lost 1 base, with 11 bases between them. For the CDR3, the DNA is TGTGCCAGCAGTGCCCTCAGGGGTTCTGGAAACACCATATATTTT. Translating gives CASSALRGSGNTIYF.

The rearrangement links TRBV6-1 to TRBJ1-1, with 7 positions matching TRBD1. Germline lookup yields CDR1 MNHNS and CDR2 SASEGT. The V gene end was trimmed by 8 bases and the J gene end by 2 bases; junction bases not matched to a gene: 11. CDR3 length: 15 residues. This chain's CDR3 is CASRSTQGINTEAFF. Written as DNA, the CDR3 is TGTGCCAGCCGATCAACACAGGGGATAAACACTGAAGCTTTCTTT.

The chain joins TRBV28 to TRBJ1-4; tentatively, D is TRBD1 (6 bases). V was clipped by 5 bases and J by 7 bases, with 11 bases between them. CDR1 is MDHEN and CDR2 is SYDVKM in the germline V gene. The CDR3 runs to 13 residues. CDR3 residues: CASSGQKGEKLFF. The CDR3 nucleotides are TGTGCCAGCAGTGGACAGAAAGGTGAAAAACTGTTTTTT.